This T cell receptor (beta chain) comes out of a study of CD8 T cells in Susac syndrome. Study context: Each patient with Susac syndrome, at the time of blood draw, was therapy-naive, on corticosteroids, or on intravenous immunoglobulin alone.

Sequencing of TCR beta covered CD8+ and CD4+ T cells obtained from blood. Random hexamers primed reverse transcription of about 0.45 to 1 ug RNA. Multiplex immunoSEQ PCR targeted 54 Vbeta and 13 Jbeta TCR beta segments. TCRdb redid the calling of the immunoSEQ multiplex PCR reads with MiXCR, one entry per CDR3 protein. Here the sample spans some 77,000 distinct CDR3 sequences, roughly 93% being singletons. CDR1 and CDR2 from the germline V gene are LGHDT and YNNKEL (reference sequence). The CDR3 length is 15 residues. V gave up 0 bases and J gave up 4 bases, with 12 bases separating them. This clonotype was detected once.

Sequencing was done on a sample of CD4+ T cells from PBMCs. The origin of this receptor is a human donor with Susac syndrome. This chain links TRBV3-1 with TRBJ1-2, with D possibly TRBD1 on 6 matching bases. The CDR3, as DNA: TGTGCCAGCAGCCAAGATAAGGGGGGCCTCTATGGCTACACCTTC. Translating gives CASSQDKGGLYGYTF.